Listed here are 21 T cell receptor beta chains from one sample, sequenced in a study of T cell responses to AZD1222 COVID-19 vaccine (TCRdb year 2021). The sample's time point label, decoded: baseline before first vaccination. Libraries were prepared through the immunoSEQ multiplex PCR assay. TCRdb took this table from immuneACCESS and kept in-frame rearrangements with V and J called. Such tables lack part of the clones; where checked against another copy, unresolved V genes explain under half of the gap, and the rest is unexplained. The sample has about 140,000 clones on record, about 90% of them singletons. The top ten clonotypes cover just over 5.5% of the sample. The source material was peripheral blood, sampled on day 0 of AZD1222 vaccination. The receptors come from an adult in good health.

This clone came up a few times. V gene TRBV7-9 combines with J gene TRBJ1-3, with unresolved D. Germline CDR1 is SEHNR and CDR2 is FQNEAQ (reference sequence). The V gene lost 1 base and the J gene lost 0 bases, with 4 bases spanning the gap. This CDR3 is built from 14 residues. Written as DNA, the CDR3 is TGTGCCAGCAGCTTAGGGAGCTCTGGAAACACCATATATTTT. It encodes CASSLGSSGNTIYF. Full variable domain (outside the CDR3, taken from reference TRBV7-9 and TRBJ1-3): DTGVSQNPRHKITKRGQNVTFRCDPISEHNRLYWYRQTLGQGPEFLTYFQNEAQLEKSRLLSDRFSAERPKGSFSTLEIQRTEQGDSAMYLCASSLGSSGNTIYFGEGSWLTVV.

A remark on this clone: The junction shows a germline mismatch at one end, possibly a read error. The sample holds other DNA sequences that translate to the same CDR3. V is TRBV27 and J is TRBJ1-4; a possible D gene is TRBD1 (5 bases). Germline V CDR1 and CDR2: MNHEY, SMNVEV (reference sequence). There are 19 residues in the CDR3. The CDR3 reads CASSLSRAETGKTNEKLFF. CDR3 nucleotide sequence: TGTGCCAGCAGCTTATCGAGAGCGGAAACAGGCAAAACTAATGAAAAACTGTTTTTT.

The gene calls are TRBV7-3 and TRBJ2-2, with D possibly being TRBD2 (5 bases). The V and J ends lost 4 bases and 4 bases respectively, with 10 bases between them. Germline V lookup: CDR1 SGHTA, CDR2 FQGTGA. The CDR3 runs 14 residues. CDR3 amino acids: CASSYGVLTGELFF. CDR3 DNA sequence: TGTGCCAGCAGCTACGGGGTCCTCACCGGGGAGCTGTTTTTT. The full variable domain, in which reference TRBV7-3 and TRBJ2-2 provide the parts outside the CDR3, is GAGVSQTPSNKVTEKGKYVELRCDPISGHTALYWYRQSLGQGPEFLIYFQGTGAADDSGLPNDRFFAVRPEGSVSTLKIQRTERGDSAVYLCASSYGVLTGELFFGEGSRLTVL.

The rearrangement joins TRBV27 to TRBJ2-7; D not resolved. V was pared by 4 bases and J by 2 bases, with 12 bases between. CDR1 MNHEY and CDR2 SMNVEV come from the germline V gene (reference sequence). There are 14 residues in the CDR3. CDR3 in amino acids: CASSSQTPPYEQYF. In DNA form, the CDR3 reads TGTGCCAGCAGTTCCCAGACTCCCCCCTACGAGCAGTACTTC.

This clone was counted a few times. The CDR3 nucleotides read TGCGCCAGCAGCTCGACAGGGGGCGAGTACGAGCAGTACTTC. This sequence encodes CASSSTGGEYEQYF. This chain links TRBV5-1 with TRBJ2-7, with TRBD1 matching over 10 bases. From germline, CDR1 is SGHRS and CDR2 YFSETQ. The CDR3 contains 14 residues. V dropped 3 bases and J dropped 4; count of bases not matched to a gene: 4.

The chain joins TRBV6-2 or TRBV6-3 to TRBJ2-1, with TRBD2 matching over 7 bases. The CDR3 is made up of 14 amino acids. The J segment lost 3 bases and the V segment lost 5 bases, leaving 4 bases of the junction unmatched. In germline, CDR1 is MNHEY, CDR2 SVGEGT. CDR3 in amino acids: CASSRDYVYNEQFF. CDR3 DNA sequence: TGTGCCAGCAGTCGGGACTACGTCTACAATGAGCAGTTCTTC.

CDR3 DNA sequence: TGTGCCAGCAATTCCCACGCCTCAAGCAGGGAGACCCAGTACTTC. Residues: CASNSHASSRETQYF. This sequence joins TRBV7-8 and TRBJ2-5; D not certain. CDR3 length: 15 residues. V was cut by 7 bases and J by 5 bases, with 20 bases left in between. The germline V gene encodes CDR1 SGHVS and CDR2 FQNEAQ.

The chain is built from TRBV11-2 and TRBJ2-3; D is ambiguous. The CDR3 has 14 residues. Germline CDR1 is SGHAT and CDR2 is FQNNGV. Trimming shortened V by 7 bases and J by 1 base, and 12 bases separated the two germline ends. For the CDR3, the DNA is TGTGCCAGCATTCCTAAGGAAGGCACAGATACGCAGTATTTT. Protein product: CASIPKEGTDTQYF.

The chain combines TRBV7-9 with TRBJ2-7; maybe TRBD2 (6 bases). Trimming removed 5 bases from V and 2 bases from J, with 13 bases in between. The CDR3 length is 14 residues. CDR1 and CDR2 from the germline V gene are SEHNR and FQNEAQ (reference sequence). CDR3 amino acids: CASSPGGGAYEQYF. CDR3 sequence (DNA): TGTGCCAGCAGCCCCGGCGGAGGGGCCTACGAGCAGTACTTC.

The gene calls are TRBV28 and TRBJ2-5; 10 nucleotides align to TRBD2. The length of the CDR3 is 16 residues. Trimming took 0 bases from V and 4 from J; bases not matched to a gene: 5. Germline-derived CDR1 and CDR2 are MDHEN and SYDVKM. The CDR3 DNA sequence: TGTGCCAGCAGTTTATGGGCTAGCGGGAGCGGAGAGACCCAGTACTTC. Amino acid sequence: CASSLWASGSGETQYF.

The table lists this clone with a count of one. The chain joins TRBV6-2 or TRBV6-3 to TRBJ2-5; 7 positions agree with TRBD1. CDR3 size: 15 residues. Germline CDR1 and CDR2: MNHEY and SVGEGT. After removal of 5 bases from V and 0 bases from J, the junction contained 6 bases not matched to a gene. CDR3 nucleotide sequence: TGTGCCAGCAGTGACCGGGACAGATACCAAGAGACCCAGTACTTC. Amino acid sequence: CASSDRDRYQETQYF.

In its sample, this clone was seen a few times. The chain joins TRBV19 to TRBJ2-1, with TRBD2 as a possible D gene (5 bases). V was cut by 6 bases and J by 7 bases, with 19 bases left in between. CDR1 LNHDA and CDR2 SQIVND come from the germline V gene (reference sequence). The CDR3 contains 15 residues. CDR3 bases: TGTGCCAGTAGCTCAACGGTTATATCGGGGAATGAGCAGTTCTTC. Its protein is CASSSTVISGNEQFF.

This sequence joins TRBV6-1 and TRBJ1-6; maybe TRBD1 (6 bases). Germline CDR1 reads MNHNS; CDR2 reads SASEGT. The V end was cut by 2 bases, the J end by 10 bases, with 9 bases between. The CDR3 is 13 amino acids. The CDR3 region is CASSEYRASPLHF. The CDR3 DNA sequence: TGTGCCAGCAGTGAATACAGGGCCTCACCCCTCCACTTT.

This chain joins TRBV2 and TRBJ2-5, with D perhaps TRBD1 or TRBD2 (5 bases each). Germline assignment: CDR1 SNHLY and CDR2 FYNNEI. The CDR3 spans 15 residues. Between the trimmed V and J ends, which lost 6 bases and 6 bases, there was a span of 20 bases. For the CDR3, the DNA is TGTGCCAGCAGGACAGAGGACCTCCCGGGGAAGACCCAGTACTTC. Encoded protein: CASRTEDLPGKTQYF.

The CDR3 sequence: CASSPLSIGYEKLFF. The CDR3 nucleotides read TGTGCCAGCAGTCCCCTATCGATCGGCTATGAAAAACTGTTTTTT. This chain links TRBV28 with TRBJ1-4; D is uncertain. CDR1 is MDHEN and CDR2 is SYDVKM in the germline V gene. Deletions cut 5 bases from V and 6 bases from J, with 16 bases between. This CDR3 spans 15 amino acids. Looking up the rest from reference TRBV28 and TRBJ1-4 gives the full variable domain: DVKVTQSSRYLVKRTGEKVFLECVQDMDHENMFWYRQDPGLGLRLIYFSYDVKMKEKGDIPEGYSVSREKKERFSLILESASTNQTSMYLCASSPLSIGYEKLFFGSGTQLSVL.

The chain links TRBV9 to TRBJ1-2, with 12 bases that match TRBD1. CDR3 length: 17 residues. The germline gives CDR1 SGDLS, CDR2 YYNGEE. V lost 3 bases and J lost 5; bases outside the gene matches: 11. The CDR3 loop is CASSASTGTGGGYGYTF. The CDR3 nucleotides are TGTGCCAGCAGCGCCTCGACCGGGACAGGGGGCGGGTATGGCTACACCTTC.

This clone has just a few counts. The rearrangement uses TRBV27 and TRBJ1-2, with D unclear. The CDR3 contains 13 residues. Germline loops: CDR1 MNHEY, CDR2 SMNVEV (reference sequence). V gave up 7 bases and J gave up 4 bases, with 13 bases separating them. CDR3 in amino acids: CASIIGRTYGYTF. DNA of the CDR3: TGTGCCAGCATCATCGGGCGGACCTATGGCTACACCTTC.

CDR3 protein: CASSISAGGPYEQYF. The CDR3 region has the DNA TGTGCCAGCAGCATCTCAGCGGGAGGGCCTTACGAGCAGTACTTC. The gene calls are TRBV21-1 and TRBJ2-7; the D call of TRBD2 is as the table states it, not checked on the DNA. TRBV21-1 is a pseudogene. CDR3 length equals 15 residues.

The genes are TRBV4-1 and TRBJ2-5; 8 bases map to TRBD2. The CDR3 runs 17 residues. From germline, CDR1 is MGHRA and CDR2 YSYEKL. With V trimmed by 3 bases and J by 5 bases, 14 bases remained unmatched. CDR3 sequence (DNA): TGCGCCAGCAGCCAGGGGACCGGGACTAGTCGAGTGGAGACCCAGTACTTC. This translates into CASSQGTGTSRVETQYF.

This chain links TRBV5-1 with TRBJ2-1, with 9 bases fitting TRBD2. The CDR3 contains 17 residues. The V segment lost 4 bases and the J segment 0 bases; nucleotides outside the gene matches: 8. CDR1 and CDR2 from the germline V gene are SGHRS and YFSETQ. This CDR3 is CASSPGLALSSYNEQFF. The CDR3 DNA reads TGCGCCAGCAGCCCTGGACTAGCGTTAAGCTCCTACAATGAGCAGTTCTTC.

V gene TRBV18 combines with J gene TRBJ2-7; 11 positions agree with TRBD1. This CDR3 comprises 15 residues. Losses at the gene ends were 4 bases for V and 2 bases for J; bases not matched to a gene: 4. Looked up from germline, CDR1 is KGHSH and CDR2 is LQKENI. The DNA of the CDR3 is TGTGCCAGCTCACATGGGACAGGGGGTCCCTACGAGCAGTACTTC. Amino acids: CASSHGTGGPYEQYF. The entire variable domain, with the rest obtained from reference TRBV18 and TRBJ2-7, is as follows: NAGVMQNPRHLVRRRGQEARLRCSPMKGHSHVYWYRQLPEEGLKFMVYLQKENIIDESGMPKERFSAEFPKEGPSILRIQQVVRGDSAAYFCASSHGTGGPYEQYFGPGTRLTVT.